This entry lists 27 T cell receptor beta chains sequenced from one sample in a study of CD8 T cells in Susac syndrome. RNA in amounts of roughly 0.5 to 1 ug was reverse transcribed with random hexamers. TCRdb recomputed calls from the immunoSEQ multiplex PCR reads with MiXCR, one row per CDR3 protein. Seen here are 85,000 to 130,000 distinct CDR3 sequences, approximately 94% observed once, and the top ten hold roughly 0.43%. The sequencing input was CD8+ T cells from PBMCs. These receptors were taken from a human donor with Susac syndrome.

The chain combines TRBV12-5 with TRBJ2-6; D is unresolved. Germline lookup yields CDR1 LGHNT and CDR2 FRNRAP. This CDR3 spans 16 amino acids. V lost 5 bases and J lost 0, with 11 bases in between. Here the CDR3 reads CASGPWTVSGANVLTF. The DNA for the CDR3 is TGTGCTAGTGGTCCCTGGACGGTCTCTGGGGCCAACGTCCTGACTTTC.

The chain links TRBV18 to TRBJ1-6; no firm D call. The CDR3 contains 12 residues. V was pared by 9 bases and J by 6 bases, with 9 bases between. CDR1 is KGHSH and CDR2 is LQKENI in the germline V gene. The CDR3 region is CASEGGNSPLHF. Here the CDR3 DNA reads TGTGCCAGTGAGGGCGGTAATTCACCCCTCCACTTT.

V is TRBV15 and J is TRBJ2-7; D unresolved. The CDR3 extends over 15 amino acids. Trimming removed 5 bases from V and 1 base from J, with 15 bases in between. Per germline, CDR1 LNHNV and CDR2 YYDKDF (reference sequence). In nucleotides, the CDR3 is TGTGCCACCAGCCCTGGCCTAGACGGATCCTACGAGCAGTACTTC. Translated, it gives CATSPGLDGSYEQYF.

CDR3: CASSQGPLAAGELFF. Written as DNA, the CDR3 is TGCGCCAGCAGCCAAGGGCCTCTAGCCGCCGGGGAGCTGTTTTTT. The rearrangement joins TRBV4-1 to TRBJ2-2; perhaps TRBD2 as D (5 bases). This CDR3 spans 15 amino acids. Germline loops: CDR1 MGHRA, CDR2 YSYEKL. The germline V and J ends were trimmed by 1 base and 6 bases, with 12 bases remaining between them.

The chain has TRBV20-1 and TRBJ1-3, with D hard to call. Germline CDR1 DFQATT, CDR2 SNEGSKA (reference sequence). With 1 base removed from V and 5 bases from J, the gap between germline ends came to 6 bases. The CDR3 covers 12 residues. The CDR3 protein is CSARGMRNTIYF. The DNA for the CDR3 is TGCAGTGCTAGAGGGATGCGAAACACCATATATTTT.

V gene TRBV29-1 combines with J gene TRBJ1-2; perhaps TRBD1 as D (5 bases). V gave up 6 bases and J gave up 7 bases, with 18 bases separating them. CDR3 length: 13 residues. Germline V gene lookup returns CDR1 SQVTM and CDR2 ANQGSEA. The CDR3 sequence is CSVRADEGLGYTF. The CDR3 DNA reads TGCAGCGTCCGGGCCGACGAGGGGCTTGGCTACACCTTC.

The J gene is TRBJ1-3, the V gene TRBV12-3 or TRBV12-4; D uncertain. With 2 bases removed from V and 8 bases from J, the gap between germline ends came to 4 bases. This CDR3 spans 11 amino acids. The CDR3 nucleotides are TGTGCCAGCAGTTTATCTGACACCATATATTTT. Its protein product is CASSLSDTIYF.

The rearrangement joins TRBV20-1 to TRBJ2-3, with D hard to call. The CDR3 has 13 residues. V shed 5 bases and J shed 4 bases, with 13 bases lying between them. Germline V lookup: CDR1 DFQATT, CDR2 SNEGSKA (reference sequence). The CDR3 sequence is CSASAIEADTQYF. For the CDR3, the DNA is TGCAGTGCTTCCGCAATAGAGGCAGATACGCAGTATTTT.

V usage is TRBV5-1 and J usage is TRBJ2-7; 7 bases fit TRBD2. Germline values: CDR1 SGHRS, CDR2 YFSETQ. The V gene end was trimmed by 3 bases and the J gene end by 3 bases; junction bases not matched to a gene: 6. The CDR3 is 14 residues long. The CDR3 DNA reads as TGCGCCAGCAGCTCGCCGGGACTACTCTACGAGCAGTACTTC. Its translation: CASSSPGLLYEQYF. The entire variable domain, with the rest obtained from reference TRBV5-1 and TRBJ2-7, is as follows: KAGVTQTPRYLIKTRGQQVTLSCSPISGHRSVSWYQQTPGQGLQFLFEYFSETQRNKGNFPGRFSGRQFSNSRSEMNVSTLELGDSALYLCASSSPGLLYEQYFGPGTRLTVT.

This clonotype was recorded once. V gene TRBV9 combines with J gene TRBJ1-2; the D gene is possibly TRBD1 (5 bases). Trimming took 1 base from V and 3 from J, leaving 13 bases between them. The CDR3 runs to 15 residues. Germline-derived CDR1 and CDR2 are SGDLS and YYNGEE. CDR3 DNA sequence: TGTGCCAGCAGCGTAACCCAGGGAGGGGACTATGGCTACACCTTC. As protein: CASSVTQGGDYGYTF.

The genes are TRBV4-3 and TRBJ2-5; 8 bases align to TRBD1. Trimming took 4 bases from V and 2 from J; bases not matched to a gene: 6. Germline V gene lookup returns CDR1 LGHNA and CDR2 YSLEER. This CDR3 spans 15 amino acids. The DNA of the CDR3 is TGCGCCAGCAGCCCGCACGGACAGGGTCAAGAGACCCAGTACTTC. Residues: CASSPHGQGQETQYF.

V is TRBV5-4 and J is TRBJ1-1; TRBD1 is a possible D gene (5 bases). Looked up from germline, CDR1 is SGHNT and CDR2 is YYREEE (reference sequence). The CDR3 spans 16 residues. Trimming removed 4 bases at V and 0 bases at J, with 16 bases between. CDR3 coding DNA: TGTGCCAGCAGCCCCGGGGAGGACATGATGAACACTGAAGCTTTCTTT. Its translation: CASSPGEDMMNTEAFF.

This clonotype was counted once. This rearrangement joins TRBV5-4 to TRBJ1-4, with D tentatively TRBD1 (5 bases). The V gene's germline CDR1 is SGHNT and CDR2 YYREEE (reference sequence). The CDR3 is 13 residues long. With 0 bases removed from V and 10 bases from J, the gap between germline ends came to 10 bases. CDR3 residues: CASSLDVGGKLFF. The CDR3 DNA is TGTGCCAGCAGCTTGGACGTCGGGGGAAAACTGTTTTTT.

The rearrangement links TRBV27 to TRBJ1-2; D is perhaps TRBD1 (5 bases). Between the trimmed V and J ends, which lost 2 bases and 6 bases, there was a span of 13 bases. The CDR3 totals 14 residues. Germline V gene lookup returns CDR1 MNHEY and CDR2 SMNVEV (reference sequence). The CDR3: CASSLRAGRDGYTF. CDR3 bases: TGTGCCAGCAGTTTACGGGCAGGGAGGGATGGCTACACCTTC.

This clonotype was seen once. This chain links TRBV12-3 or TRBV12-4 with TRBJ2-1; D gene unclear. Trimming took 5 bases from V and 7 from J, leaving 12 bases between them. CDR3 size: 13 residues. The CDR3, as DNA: TGTGCCAGCAGTCCCCCCTCCGAAAATGAGCAGTTCTTC. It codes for CASSPPSENEQFF.

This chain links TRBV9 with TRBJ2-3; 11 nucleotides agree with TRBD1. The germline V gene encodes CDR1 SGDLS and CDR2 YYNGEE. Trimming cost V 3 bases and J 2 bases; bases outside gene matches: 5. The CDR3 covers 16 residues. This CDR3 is CASSDGTGGFTDTQYF. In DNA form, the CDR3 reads TGTGCCAGCAGCGATGGGACAGGGGGATTCACAGATACGCAGTATTTT.

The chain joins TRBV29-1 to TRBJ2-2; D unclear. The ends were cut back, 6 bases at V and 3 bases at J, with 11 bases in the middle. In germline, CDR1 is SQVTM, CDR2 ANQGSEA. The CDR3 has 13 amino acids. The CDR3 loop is CSVHVGYTGELFF. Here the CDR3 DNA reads TGCAGCGTCCACGTGGGGTACACCGGGGAGCTGTTTTTT.

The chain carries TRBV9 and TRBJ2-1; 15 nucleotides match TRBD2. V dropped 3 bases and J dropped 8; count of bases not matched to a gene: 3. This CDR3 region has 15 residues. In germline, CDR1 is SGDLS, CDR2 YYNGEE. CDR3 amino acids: CASSGGLAGGYEQFF. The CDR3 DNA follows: TGTGCCAGCAGCGGCGGACTAGCGGGGGGGTATGAGCAGTTCTTC.

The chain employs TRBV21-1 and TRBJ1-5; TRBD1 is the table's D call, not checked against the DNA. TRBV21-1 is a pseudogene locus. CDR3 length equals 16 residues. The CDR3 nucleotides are TGTGCCAGCACCCCGGGACACCCGATACCGGGGCAGCCCCAGCATTTT. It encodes CASTPGHPIPGQPQHF.

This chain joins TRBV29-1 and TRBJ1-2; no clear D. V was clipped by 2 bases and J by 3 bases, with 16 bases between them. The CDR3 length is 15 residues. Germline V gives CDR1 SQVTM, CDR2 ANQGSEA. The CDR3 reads CSVESLKVEYYGYTF. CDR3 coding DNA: TGCAGCGTTGAATCTCTGAAAGTAGAATACTATGGCTACACCTTC.

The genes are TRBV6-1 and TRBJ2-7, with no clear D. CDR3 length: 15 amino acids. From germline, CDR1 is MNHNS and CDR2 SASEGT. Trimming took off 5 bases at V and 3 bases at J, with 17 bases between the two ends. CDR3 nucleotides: TGTGCCAGCAGTCCGAAGGTACAGCAATTCTACGAGCAGTACTTC. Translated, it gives CASSPKVQQFYEQYF.

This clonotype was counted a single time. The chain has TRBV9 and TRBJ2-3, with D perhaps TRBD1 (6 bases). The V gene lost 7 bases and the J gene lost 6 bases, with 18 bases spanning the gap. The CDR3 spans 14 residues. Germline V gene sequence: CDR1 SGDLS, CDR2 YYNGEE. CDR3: CASSGNRAADTQYF. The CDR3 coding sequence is TGTGCCAGCTCCGGAAACAGGGCTGCCGATACGCAGTATTTT.

Here the CDR3 DNA reads TGTGCCAGCGGCACCCACAGGGCCCCCTACGAGCAGTACTTC. Translated, it gives CASGTHRAPYEQYF. The chain couples TRBV7-3 to TRBJ2-7; the D gene is possibly TRBD1 (6 bases). Germline CDR1 reads SGHTA; CDR2 reads FQGTGA. The ends were cut back, 8 bases at V and 2 bases at J, with 16 bases in the middle. This CDR3 region has 14 residues.

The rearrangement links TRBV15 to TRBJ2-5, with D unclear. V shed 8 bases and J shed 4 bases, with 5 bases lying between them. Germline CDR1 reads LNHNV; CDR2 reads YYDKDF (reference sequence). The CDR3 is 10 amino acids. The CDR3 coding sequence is TGTGCCACCGGGCGAGAGACCCAGTACTTC. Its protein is CATGRETQYF.

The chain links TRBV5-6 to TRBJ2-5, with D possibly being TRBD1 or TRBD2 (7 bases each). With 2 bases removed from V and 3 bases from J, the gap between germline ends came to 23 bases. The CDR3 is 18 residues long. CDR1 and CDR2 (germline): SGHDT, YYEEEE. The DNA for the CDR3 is TGTGCCAGCAGCTTAGACCGGGGTGCAGGGGGAGGGAAAGAGACCCAGTACTTC. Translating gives CASSLDRGAGGGKETQYF.

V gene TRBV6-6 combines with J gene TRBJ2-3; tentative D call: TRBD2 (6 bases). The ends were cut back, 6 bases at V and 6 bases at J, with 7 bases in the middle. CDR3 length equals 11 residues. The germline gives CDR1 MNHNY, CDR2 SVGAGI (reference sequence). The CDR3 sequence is CASSRGDTQYF. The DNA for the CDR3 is TGTGCCAGCAGCCGGGGGGATACGCAGTATTTT.

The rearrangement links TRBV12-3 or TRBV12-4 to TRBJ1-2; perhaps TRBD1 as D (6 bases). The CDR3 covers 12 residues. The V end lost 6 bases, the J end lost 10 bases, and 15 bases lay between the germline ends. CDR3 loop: CASSPGQDLYTF. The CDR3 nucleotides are TGTGCCAGCAGCCCGGGACAAGACCTCTACACCTTC.